This record concerns one T cell receptor beta chain sequence. The antigen remains undetermined. These data are taken from a study of T cells in Graves' hyperthyroidism and ophthalmopathy. Study conclusions and caveats: Blood samples included most of the expanded thyroid clonotypes exceeding 0.001. By a 13 V-J model, ophthalmopathy was set apart from stable hyperthyroidism.

V lost 2 bases, J lost 5 bases, and 4 bases stayed unmatched. This CDR3 has 15 residues. Germline CDR1 is KGHDR and CDR2 is SFDVKD. The TCR beta CDR3 regions underwent amplification using RNA transcripts as the source. Initially, a first-round RT-PCR of the TCR CDR3 employed the HTBI primer set. One entry per CDR3 protein, called by TCRdb with MiXCR from the multiplex PCR reads. The sample contains around 620,000 distinct CDR3 sequences, approximately 44% of which appear only once. Sequenced input: peripheral blood or thyroid tissue (not recorded which). The V and J genes are TRBV24-1 and TRBJ2-7; 11 bases are a match to TRBD1. This receptor was identified in an adult woman with Graves' disease, either hyperthyroidism or ophthalmopathy (not recorded which). The CDR3 DNA reads as TGTGCCACCAGTGATTCCAGGACAGGGGGCGACGAGCAGTACTTC. As protein: CATSDSRTGGDEQYF.